These 7 T cell receptor beta chains were sequenced from one sample in a study of OX40 agonist ivuxolimab in advanced cancers. Data came from immunoSEQ multiplex PCR; TCRdb stores just in-frame clones and leaves some out. This sample has roughly 26,000 clones; roughly 90% occur once, and the top ten carry roughly a fifth. Sequences were derived from CD4+ or CD8+ T cells sorted from blood, sampled in a trial of the OX40 agonist ivuxolimab. The receptor source for this set is an adult with an advanced solid tumor such as melanoma, head and neck, liver or kidney cancer.

The gene calls are TRBV7-9 and TRBJ2-5; TRBD2 aligns across 9 bases. The germline V gene has CDR1 SEHNR and CDR2 FQNEAQ (reference sequence). CDR3 size: 17 residues. The trim removed 1 base at V and 2 bases at J, leaving 8 bases unmatched. The CDR3 sequence: CASSLGGASGIQETQYF. DNA of the CDR3: TGTGCCAGCAGCTTAGGGGGAGCTAGCGGGATTCAAGAGACCCAGTACTTC.

The rearrangement links TRBV7-9 to TRBJ2-2, with D uncertain. Germline V lookup: CDR1 SEHNR, CDR2 FQNEAQ (reference sequence). The CDR3 sequence is 14 residues long. V shed 1 base and J shed 3 bases, with 6 bases lying between them. The CDR3 protein is CASSLVSYTGELFF. CDR3 bases: TGTGCCAGCAGCTTAGTCAGCTACACCGGGGAGCTGTTTTTT.

The chain carries TRBV19 and TRBJ1-1, with D possibly matching TRBD1 (5 bases). CDR3 length: 15 amino acids. Germline CDR1 is LNHDA and CDR2 is SQIVND (reference sequence). V was cut by 0 bases and J by 5 bases, with 13 bases left in between. CDR3 bases: TGTGCCAGTAGTATAGATCGAGGGGCCGGGACTGAAGCTTTCTTT. It specifies CASSIDRGAGTEAFF.

A few counts support this clone. The chain recombines TRBV12-5 with TRBJ2-1; no clear D. Trimming left V 0 bases short and J 10 bases short, with 7 bases between. The CDR3 consists of 12 residues. Per the germline V gene, CDR1 is LGHNT and CDR2 is FRNRAP. CDR3 in amino acids: CASGLVPGEQFF. The CDR3 DNA follows: TGTGCTAGTGGTTTGGTACCAGGCGAGCAGTTCTTC.

The rearrangement uses TRBV19 and TRBJ2-1, with TRBD2 identical over 8 bases. V lost 5 bases and J lost 1; bases outside the gene matches: 4. The CDR3 is 15 amino acids. Germline-derived CDR1 and CDR2 are LNHDA and SQIVND (reference sequence). The CDR3 DNA reads as TGTGCCAGTAGTTATAGCGGGACGTCCTACAATGAGCAGTTCTTC. The encoded protein is CASSYSGTSYNEQFF.

The chain carries TRBV7-9 and TRBJ1-1; unclear D gene. Deletions cut 1 base from V and 0 bases from J, with 9 bases between. The CDR3 covers 15 residues. In germline, CDR1 is SEHNR, CDR2 FQNEAQ (reference sequence). The CDR3 protein is CASSLGVGLNTEAFF. For the CDR3, the DNA is TGTGCCAGCAGCTTAGGGGTAGGCTTGAACACTGAAGCTTTCTTT.

The rearrangement links TRBV7-3 to TRBJ1-2; the D gene is possibly TRBD1 (6 bases). V was shortened by 2 bases and J by 7 bases, with 11 bases between the two germline ends. Germline CDR1 and CDR2: SGHTA and FQGTGA. The CDR3 spans 13 residues. Written as DNA, the CDR3 is TGTGCCAGCAGCTTAGGGGGGCTGGCTGGCTACACCTTC. The encoded protein is CASSLGGLAGYTF.